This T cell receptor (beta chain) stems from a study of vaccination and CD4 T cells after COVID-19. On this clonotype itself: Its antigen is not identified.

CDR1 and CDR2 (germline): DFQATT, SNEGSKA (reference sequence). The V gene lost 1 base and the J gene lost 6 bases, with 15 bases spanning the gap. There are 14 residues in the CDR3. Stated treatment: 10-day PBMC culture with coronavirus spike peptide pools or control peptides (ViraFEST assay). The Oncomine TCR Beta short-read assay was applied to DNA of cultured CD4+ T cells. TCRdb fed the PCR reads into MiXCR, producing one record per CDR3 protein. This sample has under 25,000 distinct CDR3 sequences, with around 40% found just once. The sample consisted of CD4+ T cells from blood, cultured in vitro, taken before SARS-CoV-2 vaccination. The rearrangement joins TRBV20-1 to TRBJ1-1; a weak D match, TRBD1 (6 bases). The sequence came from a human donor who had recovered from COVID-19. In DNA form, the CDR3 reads TGCAGTGCTAGAGGCACAGCGGGGGGCCCTGAAGCTTTCTTT. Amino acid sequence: CSARGTAGGPEAFF.